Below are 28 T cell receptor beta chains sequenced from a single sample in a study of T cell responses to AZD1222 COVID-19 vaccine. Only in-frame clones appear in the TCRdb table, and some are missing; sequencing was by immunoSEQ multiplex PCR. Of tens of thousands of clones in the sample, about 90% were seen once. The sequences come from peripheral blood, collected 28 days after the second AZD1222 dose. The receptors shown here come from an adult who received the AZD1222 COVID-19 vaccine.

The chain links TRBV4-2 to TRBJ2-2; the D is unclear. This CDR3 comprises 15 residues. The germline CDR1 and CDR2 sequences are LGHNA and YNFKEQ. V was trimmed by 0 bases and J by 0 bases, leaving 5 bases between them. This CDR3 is CASSQDLTNTGELFF. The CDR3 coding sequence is TGTGCCAGCAGCCAAGATCTGACGAACACCGGGGAGCTGTTTTTT.

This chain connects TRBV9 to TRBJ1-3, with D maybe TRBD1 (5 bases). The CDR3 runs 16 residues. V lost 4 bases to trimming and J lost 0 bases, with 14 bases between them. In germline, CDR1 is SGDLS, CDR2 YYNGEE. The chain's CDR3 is CASSKSTEYSGNTIYF. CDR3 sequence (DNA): TGTGCCAGCAGCAAATCGACAGAGTACTCTGGAAACACCATATATTTT.

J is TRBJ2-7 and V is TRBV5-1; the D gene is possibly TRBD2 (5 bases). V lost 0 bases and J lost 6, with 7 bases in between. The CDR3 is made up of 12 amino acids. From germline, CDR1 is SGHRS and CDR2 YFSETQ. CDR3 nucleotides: TGCGCCAGCAGCTTGGGAGGGAGCGAGCAGTACTTC. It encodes CASSLGGSEQYF.

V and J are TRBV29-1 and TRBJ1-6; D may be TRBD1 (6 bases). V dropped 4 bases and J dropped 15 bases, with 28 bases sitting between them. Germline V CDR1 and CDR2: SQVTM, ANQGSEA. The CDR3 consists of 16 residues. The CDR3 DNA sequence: TGCAGCGTTGTCGAGGGGGGTGTCGGAGCCCGGAAGGTCCTCCACTTT. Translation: CSVVEGGVGARKVLHF.

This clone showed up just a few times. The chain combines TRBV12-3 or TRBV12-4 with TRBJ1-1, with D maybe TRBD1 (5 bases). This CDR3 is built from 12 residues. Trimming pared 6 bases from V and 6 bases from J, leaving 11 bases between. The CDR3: CASSPLGAEAFF. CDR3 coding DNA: TGTGCCAGCAGCCCTTTAGGGGCTGAAGCTTTCTTT.

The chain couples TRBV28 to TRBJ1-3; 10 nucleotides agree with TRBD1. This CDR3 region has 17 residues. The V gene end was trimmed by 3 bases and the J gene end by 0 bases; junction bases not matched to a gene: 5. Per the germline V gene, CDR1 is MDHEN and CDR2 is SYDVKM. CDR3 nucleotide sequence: TGTGCCAGCAGTTTCGGGACAGGGGCCCGCTCTGGAAACACCATATATTTT. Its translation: CASSFGTGARSGNTIYF.

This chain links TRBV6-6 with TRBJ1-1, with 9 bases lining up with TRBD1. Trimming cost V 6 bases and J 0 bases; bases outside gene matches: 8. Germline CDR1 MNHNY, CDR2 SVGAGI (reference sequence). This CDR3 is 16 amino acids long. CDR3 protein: CASRPQGAYMNTEAFF. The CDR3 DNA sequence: TGTGCCAGCAGGCCACAGGGGGCATACATGAACACTGAAGCTTTCTTT.

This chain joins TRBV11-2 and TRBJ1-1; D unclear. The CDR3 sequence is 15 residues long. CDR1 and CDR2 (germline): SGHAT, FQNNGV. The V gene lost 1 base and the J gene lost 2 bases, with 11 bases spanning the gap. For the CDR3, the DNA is TGTGCCAGCAGCTTAGGTTCCGGGCTTAACACTGAAGCTTTCTTT. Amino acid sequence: CASSLGSGLNTEAFF. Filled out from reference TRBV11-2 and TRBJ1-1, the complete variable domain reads EAGVAQSPRYKIIEKRQSVAFWCNPISGHATLYWYQQILGQGPKLLIQFQNNGVVDDSQLPKDRFSAERLKGVDSTLKIQPAKLEDSAVYLCASSLGSGLNTEAFFGQGTRLTVV.

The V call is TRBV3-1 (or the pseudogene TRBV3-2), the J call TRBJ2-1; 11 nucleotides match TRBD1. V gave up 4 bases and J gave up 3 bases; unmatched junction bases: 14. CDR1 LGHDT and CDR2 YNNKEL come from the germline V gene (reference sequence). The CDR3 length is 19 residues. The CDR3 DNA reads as TGTGCCAGCAGCCCATTAGGACCATCCGGGACAGGGGGCTACAATGAGCAGTTCTTC. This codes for CASSPLGPSGTGGYNEQFF.

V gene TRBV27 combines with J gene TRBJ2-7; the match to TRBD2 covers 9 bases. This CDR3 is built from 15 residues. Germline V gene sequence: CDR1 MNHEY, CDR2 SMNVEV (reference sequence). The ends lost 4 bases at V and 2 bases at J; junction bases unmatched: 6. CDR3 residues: CASSSRTSVAYEQYF. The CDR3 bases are TGTGCCAGCAGTTCCCGGACTAGCGTCGCCTACGAGCAGTACTTC.

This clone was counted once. The CDR3 region is CASSPKGGVYEQYF. CDR3 DNA sequence: TGTGCCAGCAGCCCTAAGGGGGGCGTATACGAGCAGTACTTC. This chain joins TRBV7-9 and TRBJ2-7; D may match TRBD1 or TRBD2 (6 bases each). Germline CDR1 is SEHNR and CDR2 is FQNEAQ (reference sequence). The CDR3 is 14 amino acids. The germline V and J ends were trimmed by 5 bases and 4 bases, with 15 bases remaining between them.

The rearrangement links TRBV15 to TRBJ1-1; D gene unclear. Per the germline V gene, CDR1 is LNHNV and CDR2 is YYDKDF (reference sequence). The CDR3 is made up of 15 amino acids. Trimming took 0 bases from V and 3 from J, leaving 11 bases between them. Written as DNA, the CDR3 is TGTGCCACCAGCAGAGATCGGAGGGCCTACACTGAAGCTTTCTTT. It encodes CATSRDRRAYTEAFF.

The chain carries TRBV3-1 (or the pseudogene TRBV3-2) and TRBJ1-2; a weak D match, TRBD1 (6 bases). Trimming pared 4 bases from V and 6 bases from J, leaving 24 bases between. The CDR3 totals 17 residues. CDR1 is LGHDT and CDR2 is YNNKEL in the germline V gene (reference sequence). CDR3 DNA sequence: TGTGCCAGCAGCCCTAGAGTTACAGGGTCTTACGGAGATGGCTACACCTTC. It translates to CASSPRVTGSYGDGYTF.

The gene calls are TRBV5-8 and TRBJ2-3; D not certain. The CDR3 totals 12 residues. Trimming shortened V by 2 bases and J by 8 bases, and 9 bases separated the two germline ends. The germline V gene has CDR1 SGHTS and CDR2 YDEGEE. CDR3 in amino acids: CASSFSPLTQYF. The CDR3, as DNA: TGTGCCAGCAGCTTTAGTCCCCTTACGCAGTATTTT.

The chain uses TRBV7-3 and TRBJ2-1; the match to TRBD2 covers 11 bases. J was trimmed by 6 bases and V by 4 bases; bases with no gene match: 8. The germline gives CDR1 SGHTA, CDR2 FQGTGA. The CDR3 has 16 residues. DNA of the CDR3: TGTGCCAGCAGCTCCACCGGGACTAGCGGAGTCAATGAGCAGTTCTTC. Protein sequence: CASSSTGTSGVNEQFF.

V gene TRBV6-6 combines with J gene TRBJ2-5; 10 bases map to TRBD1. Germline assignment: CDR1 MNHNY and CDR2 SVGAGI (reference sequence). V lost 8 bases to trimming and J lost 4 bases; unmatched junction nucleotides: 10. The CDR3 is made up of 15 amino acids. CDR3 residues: CASDRGQRRGETQYF. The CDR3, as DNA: TGTGCCAGCGACAGGGGGCAGCGCCGAGGAGAGACCCAGTACTTC.

The CDR3 DNA is TGTGCCAGCAGCCAAGAAATACAGACCACAGATACGCAGTATTTT. Its translation: CASSQEIQTTDTQYF. The rearrangement links TRBV14 to TRBJ2-3; no reliable D call. Trimming took off 0 bases at V and 2 bases at J, with 9 bases between the two ends. The V gene's germline CDR1 is SGHDN and CDR2 FVKESK. This CDR3 comprises 15 residues.

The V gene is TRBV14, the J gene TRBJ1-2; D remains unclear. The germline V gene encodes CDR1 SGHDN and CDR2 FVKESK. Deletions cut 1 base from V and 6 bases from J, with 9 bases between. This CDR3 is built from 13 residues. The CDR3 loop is CASSQVGWDGYTF. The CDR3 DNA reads TGTGCCAGCAGCCAAGTGGGCTGGGATGGCTACACCTTC.

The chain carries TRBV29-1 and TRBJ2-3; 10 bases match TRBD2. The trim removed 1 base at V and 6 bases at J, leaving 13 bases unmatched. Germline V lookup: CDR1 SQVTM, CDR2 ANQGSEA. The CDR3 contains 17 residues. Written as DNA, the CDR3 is TGCAGCGTTGAAGGATCCGAAGCGGGAGGGCTTCCCGATACGCAGTATTTT. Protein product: CSVEGSEAGGLPDTQYF.

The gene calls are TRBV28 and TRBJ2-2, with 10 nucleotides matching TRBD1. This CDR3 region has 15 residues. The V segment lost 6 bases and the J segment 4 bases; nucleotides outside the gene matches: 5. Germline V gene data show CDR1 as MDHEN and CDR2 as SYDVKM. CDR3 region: CASRTGTGVTGELFF. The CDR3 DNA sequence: TGTGCCAGCAGGACCGGGACAGGGGTCACCGGGGAGCTGTTTTTT.

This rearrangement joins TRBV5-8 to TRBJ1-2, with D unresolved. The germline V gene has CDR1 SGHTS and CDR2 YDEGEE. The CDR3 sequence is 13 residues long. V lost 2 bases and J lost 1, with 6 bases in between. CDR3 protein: CASSLRFNYGYTF. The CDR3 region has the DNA TGTGCCAGCAGCTTAAGATTTAACTATGGCTACACCTTC.

The CDR3 region is CASSLGIIDRGYEQYF. The CDR3, as DNA: TGCGCCAGCAGCTTGGGTATAATAGACAGGGGCTACGAGCAGTACTTC. This chain joins TRBV5-1 and TRBJ2-7, with 8 bases lining up with TRBD1. Germline values: CDR1 SGHRS, CDR2 YFSETQ. After removal of 0 bases from V and 3 bases from J, the junction contained 8 bases not matched to a gene. The CDR3 is made up of 16 amino acids.

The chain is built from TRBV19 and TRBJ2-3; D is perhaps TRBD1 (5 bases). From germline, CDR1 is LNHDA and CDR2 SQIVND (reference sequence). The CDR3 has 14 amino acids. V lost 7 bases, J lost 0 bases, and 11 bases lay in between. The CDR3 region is CASKKTGSTDTQYF. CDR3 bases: TGTGCCAGTAAGAAAACAGGTAGCACAGATACGCAGTATTTT.

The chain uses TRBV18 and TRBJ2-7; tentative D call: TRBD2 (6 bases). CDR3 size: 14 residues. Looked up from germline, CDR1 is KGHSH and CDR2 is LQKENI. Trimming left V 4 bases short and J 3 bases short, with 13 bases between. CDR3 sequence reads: CASSQRAGSYEQYF. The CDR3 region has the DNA TGTGCCAGCTCACAACGGGCGGGAAGCTACGAGCAGTACTTC.

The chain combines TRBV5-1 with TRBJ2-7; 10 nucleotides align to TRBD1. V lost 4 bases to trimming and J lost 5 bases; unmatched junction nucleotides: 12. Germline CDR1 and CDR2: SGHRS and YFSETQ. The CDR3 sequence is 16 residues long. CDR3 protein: CASSRRARQGANEQYF. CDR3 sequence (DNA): TGCGCCAGCAGCCGAAGAGCCCGACAGGGGGCAAACGAGCAGTACTTC.

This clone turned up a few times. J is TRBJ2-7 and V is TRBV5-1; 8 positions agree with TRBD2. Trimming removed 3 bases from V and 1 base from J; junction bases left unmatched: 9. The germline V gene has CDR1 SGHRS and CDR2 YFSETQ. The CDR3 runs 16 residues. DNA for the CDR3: TGCGCCAGCAGCTCTCGTCCGACTAGCGAATCCTACGAGCAGTACTTC. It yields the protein CASSSRPTSESYEQYF.

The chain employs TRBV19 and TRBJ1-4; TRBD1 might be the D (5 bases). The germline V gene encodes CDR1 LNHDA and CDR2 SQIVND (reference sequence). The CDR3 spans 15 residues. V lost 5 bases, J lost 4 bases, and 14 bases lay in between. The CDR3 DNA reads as TGTGCCAGTAGTCGTGGTCCGGACAATAATGAAAAACTGTTTTTT. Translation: CASSRGPDNNEKLFF.

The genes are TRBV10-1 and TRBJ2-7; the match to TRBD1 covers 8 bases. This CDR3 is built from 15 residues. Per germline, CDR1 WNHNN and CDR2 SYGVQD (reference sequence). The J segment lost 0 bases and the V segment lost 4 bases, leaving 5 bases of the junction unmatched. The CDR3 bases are TGCGCCAGCAGTGCGGGGGACAGGAGCTCCTACGAGCAGTACTTC. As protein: CASSAGDRSSYEQYF.